The rows below give T cell receptor beta chains drawn from one sample of a study of blood T cell repertoires in COVID-19. This table comes from immunoSEQ multiplex PCR, and its TCRdb copy is limited to in-frame clones, with some not included. The sample shows 200,000 to 250,000 clones, 80% to 90% of them seen only once. What was sequenced was peripheral blood. All receptors derive from a man in his 60s who had recovered from COVID-19. Both conserved end residues are trimmed from each CDR3. The order of the fields is V gene, CDR3 protein.

V: TRBV25-1
CDR3: ASSGISSGSGEQY

V: TRBV2
CDR3: ASSSGGLQY

V: TRBV5-4
CDR3: ASSLEGGLGNTIY

V: TRBV30
CDR3: AWRIQGFTGNTIY

V: TRBV5-1
CDR3: ASSFGGRAVGELF

V: TRBV7-6
CDR3: ASSVGLAGAETQY

V: TRBV4-2
CDR3: ASSQMIRTSGSFTYNEQF

V: TRBV28
CDR3: ASSPSASGRNEQF

V: TRBV6-5
CDR3: ASSRQDRLETQY

V: TRBV6-6
CDR3: ASSYQTGIEQY

V: TRBV7-8
CDR3: ASSLEGQSGNTIY

V: TRBV5-1
CDR3: ASSEQGVGYT